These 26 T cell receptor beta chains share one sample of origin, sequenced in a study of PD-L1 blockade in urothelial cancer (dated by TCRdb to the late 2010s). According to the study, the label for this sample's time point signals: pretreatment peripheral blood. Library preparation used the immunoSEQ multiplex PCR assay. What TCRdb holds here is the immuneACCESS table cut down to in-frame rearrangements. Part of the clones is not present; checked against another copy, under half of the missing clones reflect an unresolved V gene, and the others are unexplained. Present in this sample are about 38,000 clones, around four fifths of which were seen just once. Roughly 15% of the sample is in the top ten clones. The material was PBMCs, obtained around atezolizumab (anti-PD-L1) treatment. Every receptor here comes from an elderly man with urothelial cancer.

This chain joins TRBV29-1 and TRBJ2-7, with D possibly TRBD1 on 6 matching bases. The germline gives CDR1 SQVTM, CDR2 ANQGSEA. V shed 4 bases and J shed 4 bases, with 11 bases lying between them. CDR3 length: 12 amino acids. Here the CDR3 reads CSVVGGGYEQYF. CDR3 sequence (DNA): TGCAGCGTTGTAGGGGGTGGGTACGAGCAGTACTTC.

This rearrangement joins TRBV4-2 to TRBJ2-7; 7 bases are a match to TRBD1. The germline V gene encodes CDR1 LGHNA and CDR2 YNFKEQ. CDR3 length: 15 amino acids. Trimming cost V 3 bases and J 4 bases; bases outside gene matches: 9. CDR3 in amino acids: CASSQRTGTAYEQYF. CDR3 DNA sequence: TGTGCCAGCAGCCAGAGAACCGGGACAGCTTACGAGCAGTACTTC.

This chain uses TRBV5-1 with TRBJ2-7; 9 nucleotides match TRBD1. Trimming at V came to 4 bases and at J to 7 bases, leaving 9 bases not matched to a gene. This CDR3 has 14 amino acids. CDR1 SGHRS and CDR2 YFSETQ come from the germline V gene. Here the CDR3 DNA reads TGCGCCAGCAGCGACGGGACAGGGTTGGGGGAGCAGTACTTC. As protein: CASSDGTGLGEQYF.

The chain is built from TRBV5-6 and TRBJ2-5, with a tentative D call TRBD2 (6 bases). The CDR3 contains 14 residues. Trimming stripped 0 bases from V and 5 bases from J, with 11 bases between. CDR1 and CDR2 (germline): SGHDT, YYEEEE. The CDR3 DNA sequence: TGTGCCAGCAGCTTGGGATCGGGGGAGGAGACCCAGTACTTC. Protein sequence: CASSLGSGEETQYF. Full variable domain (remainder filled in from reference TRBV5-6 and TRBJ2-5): DAGVTQSPTHLIKTRGQQVTLRCSPKSGHDTVSWYQQALGQGPQFIFQYYEEEERQRGNFPDRFSGHQFPNYSSELNVNALLLGDSALYLCASSLGSGEETQYFGPGTRLLVL.

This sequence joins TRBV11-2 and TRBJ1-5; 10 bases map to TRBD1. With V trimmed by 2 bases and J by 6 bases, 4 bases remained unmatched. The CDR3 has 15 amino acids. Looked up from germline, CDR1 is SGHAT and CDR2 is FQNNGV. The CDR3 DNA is TGTGCCAGCAGCTTAACGGGGACAGGGGTTCAGCCCCAGCATTTT. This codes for CASSLTGTGVQPQHF.

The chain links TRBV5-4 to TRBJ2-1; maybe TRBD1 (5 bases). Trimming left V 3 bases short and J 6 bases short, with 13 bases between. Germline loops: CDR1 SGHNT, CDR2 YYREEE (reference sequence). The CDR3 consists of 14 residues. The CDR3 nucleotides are TGTGCCAGCAGCTCTGACCAGGGTGGCAATGAGCAGTTCTTC. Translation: CASSSDQGGNEQFF. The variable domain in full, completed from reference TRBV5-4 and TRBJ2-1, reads ETGVTQSPTHLIKTRGQQVTLRCSSQSGHNTVSWYQQALGQGPQFIFQYYREEENGRGNFPPRFSGLQFPNYSSELNVNALELDDSALYLCASSSDQGGNEQFFGPGTRLTVL.

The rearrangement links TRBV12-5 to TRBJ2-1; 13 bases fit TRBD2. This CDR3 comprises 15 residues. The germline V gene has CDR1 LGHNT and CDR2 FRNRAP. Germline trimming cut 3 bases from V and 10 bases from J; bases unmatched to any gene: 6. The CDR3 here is CASGFTSGGVREQFF. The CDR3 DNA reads TGTGCTAGTGGTTTCACTAGCGGGGGGGTGAGGGAGCAGTTCTTC.

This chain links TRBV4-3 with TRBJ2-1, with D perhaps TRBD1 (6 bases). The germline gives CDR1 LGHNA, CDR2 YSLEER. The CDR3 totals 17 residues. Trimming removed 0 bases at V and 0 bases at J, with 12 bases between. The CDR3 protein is CASSQEVTRGSYNEQFF. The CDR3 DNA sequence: TGCGCCAGCAGCCAAGAAGTCACCAGGGGCTCCTACAATGAGCAGTTCTTC.

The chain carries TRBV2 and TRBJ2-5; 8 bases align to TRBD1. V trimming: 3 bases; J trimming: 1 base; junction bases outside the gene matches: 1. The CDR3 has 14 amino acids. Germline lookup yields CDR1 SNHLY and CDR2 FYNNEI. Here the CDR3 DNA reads TGTGCCAGCAGTGAGGACAGGGCCCAAGAGACCCAGTACTTC. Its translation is CASSEDRAQETQYF.

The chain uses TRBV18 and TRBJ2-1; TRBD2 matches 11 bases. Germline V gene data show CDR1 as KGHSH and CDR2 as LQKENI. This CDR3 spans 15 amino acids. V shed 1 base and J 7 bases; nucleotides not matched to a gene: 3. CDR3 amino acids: CASSPQASGRNEQFF. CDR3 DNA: TGTGCCAGCTCACCACAGGCTAGCGGGAGGAATGAGCAGTTCTTC.

This CDR3 reads CASSLRAGFWDEQFF. The CDR3 DNA reads as TGTGCCAGCAGCTTAAGGGCAGGGTTTTGGGATGAGCAGTTCTTC. The genes are TRBV7-9 and TRBJ2-1; TRBD1 might be the D (5 bases). The CDR3 length is 15 residues. Trimming took 2 bases from V and 8 from J, leaving 16 bases between them. The germline CDR1 and CDR2 sequences are SEHNR and FQNEAQ (reference sequence).

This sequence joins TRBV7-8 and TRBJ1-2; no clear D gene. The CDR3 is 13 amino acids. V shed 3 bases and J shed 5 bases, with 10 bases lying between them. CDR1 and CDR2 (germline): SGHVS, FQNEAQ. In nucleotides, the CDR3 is TGTGCCAGCAGCTTGCAGAGGGAGTATGGCTACACCTTC. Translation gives CASSLQREYGYTF.

CDR3 protein: CAGSVTGAVYEQYF. The CDR3 region has the DNA TGTGCCGGCTCAGTGACAGGGGCCGTCTACGAGCAGTACTTC. The rearrangement links TRBV11-2 to TRBJ2-7; the match to TRBD1 covers 8 bases. Germline CDR1 SGHAT, CDR2 FQNNGV. J gave up 3 bases and V 11 bases, and 12 bases lay outside the gene matches. The CDR3 has 14 amino acids.

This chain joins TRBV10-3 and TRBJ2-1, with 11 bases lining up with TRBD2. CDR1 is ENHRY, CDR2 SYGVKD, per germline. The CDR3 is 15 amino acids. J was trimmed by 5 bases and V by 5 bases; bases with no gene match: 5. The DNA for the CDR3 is TGTGCCATCAGTTACGGGACTAGCGGTAACAATGAGCAGTTCTTC. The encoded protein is CAISYGTSGNNEQFF.

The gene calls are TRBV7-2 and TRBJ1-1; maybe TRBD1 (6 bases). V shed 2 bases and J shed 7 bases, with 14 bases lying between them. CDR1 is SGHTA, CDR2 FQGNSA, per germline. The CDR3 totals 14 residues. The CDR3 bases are TGTGCCAGCAGCTTAAAGGGGGAACGAAATGAAGCTTTCTTT. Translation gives CASSLKGERNEAFF.

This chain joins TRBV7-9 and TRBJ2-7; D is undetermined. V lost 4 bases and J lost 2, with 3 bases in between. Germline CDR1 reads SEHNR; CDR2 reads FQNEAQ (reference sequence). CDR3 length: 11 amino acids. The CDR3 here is CASSSTYEQYF. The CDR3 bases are TGTGCCAGCAGCTCCACCTACGAGCAGTACTTC. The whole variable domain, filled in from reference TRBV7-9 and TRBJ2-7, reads DTGVSQNPRHKITKRGQNVTFRCDPISEHNRLYWYRQTLGQGPEFLTYFQNEAQLEKSRLLSDRFSAERPKGSFSTLEIQRTEQGDSAMYLCASSSTYEQYFGPGTRLTVT.

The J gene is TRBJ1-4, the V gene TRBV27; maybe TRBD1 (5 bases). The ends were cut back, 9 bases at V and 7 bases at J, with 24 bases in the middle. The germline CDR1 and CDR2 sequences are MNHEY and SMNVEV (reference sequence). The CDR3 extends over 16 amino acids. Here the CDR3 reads CASPIVRAQVGEKLFF. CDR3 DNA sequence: TGTGCCAGTCCTATCGTCCGTGCACAGGTGGGTGAAAAACTGTTTTTT.

The CDR3 DNA sequence: TGTGCCTGGAGTGGGTCCGGGAACACCGGGGAGCTGTTTTTT. It translates to CAWSGSGNTGELFF. The chain recombines TRBV30 with TRBJ2-2; the D is unclear. The CDR3 is made up of 14 amino acids. The V gene lost 1 base and the J gene lost 1 base, with 7 bases spanning the gap. In germline, CDR1 is GTSNPN, CDR2 SVGIG (reference sequence).

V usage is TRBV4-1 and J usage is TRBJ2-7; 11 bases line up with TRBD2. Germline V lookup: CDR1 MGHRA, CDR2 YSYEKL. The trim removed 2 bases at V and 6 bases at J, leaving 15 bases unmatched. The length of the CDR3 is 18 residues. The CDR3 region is CASSQTGTSGPDWLEQYF. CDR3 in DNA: TGCGCCAGCAGCCAAACCGGGACTAGCGGACCCGACTGGCTCGAGCAGTACTTC.

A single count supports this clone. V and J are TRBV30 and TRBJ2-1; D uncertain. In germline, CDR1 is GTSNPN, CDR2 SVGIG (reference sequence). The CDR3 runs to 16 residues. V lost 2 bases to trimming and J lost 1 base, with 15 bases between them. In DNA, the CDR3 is TGTGCCTGGAGTCCCGTGTCACCCCGGTCCTACAATGAGCAGTTCTTC. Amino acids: CAWSPVSPRSYNEQFF.

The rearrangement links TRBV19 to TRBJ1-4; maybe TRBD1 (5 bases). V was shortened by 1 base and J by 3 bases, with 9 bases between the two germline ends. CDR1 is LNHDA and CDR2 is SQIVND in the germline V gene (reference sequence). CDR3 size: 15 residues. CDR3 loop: CASSIAGRANEKLFF. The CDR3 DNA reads TGTGCCAGTAGTATAGCAGGGAGGGCTAATGAAAAACTGTTTTTT.

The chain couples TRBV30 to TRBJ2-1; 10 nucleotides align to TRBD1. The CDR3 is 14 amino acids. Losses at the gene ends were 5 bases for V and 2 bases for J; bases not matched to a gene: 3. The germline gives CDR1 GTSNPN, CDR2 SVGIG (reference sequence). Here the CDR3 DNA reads TGTGCCTGGTCCGGGACAGGGGCCTACAATGAGCAGTTCTTC. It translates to CAWSGTGAYNEQFF.

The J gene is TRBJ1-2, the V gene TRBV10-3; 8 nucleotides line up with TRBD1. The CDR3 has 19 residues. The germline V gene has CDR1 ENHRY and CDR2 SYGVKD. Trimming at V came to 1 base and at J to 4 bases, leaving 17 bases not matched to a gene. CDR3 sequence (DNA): TGTGCCATCAGTGAGTTTGCCTCGGGACAGGACCTTGGGCCCTATGGCTACACCTTC. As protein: CAISEFASGQDLGPYGYTF.

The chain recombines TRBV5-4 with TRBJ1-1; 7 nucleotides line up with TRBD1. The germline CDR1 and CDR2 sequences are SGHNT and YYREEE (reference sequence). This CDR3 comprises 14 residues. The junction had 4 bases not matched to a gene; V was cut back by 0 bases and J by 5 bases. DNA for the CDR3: TGTGCCAGCAGCTTGGACACAGGGGCGACTGAAGCTTTCTTT. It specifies CASSLDTGATEAFF. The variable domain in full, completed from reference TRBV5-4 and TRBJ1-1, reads ETGVTQSPTHLIKTRGQQVTLRCSSQSGHNTVSWYQQALGQGPQFIFQYYREEENGRGNFPPRFSGLQFPNYSSELNVNALELDDSALYLCASSLDTGATEAFFGQGTRLTVV.

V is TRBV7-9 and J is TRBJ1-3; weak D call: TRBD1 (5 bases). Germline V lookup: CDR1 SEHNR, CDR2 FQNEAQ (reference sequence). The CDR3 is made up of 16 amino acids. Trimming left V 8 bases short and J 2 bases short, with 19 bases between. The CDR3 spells CASSPSFSGAGNTIYF. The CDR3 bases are TGTGCCAGCTCACCTTCCTTCTCGGGGGCTGGAAACACCATATATTTT.

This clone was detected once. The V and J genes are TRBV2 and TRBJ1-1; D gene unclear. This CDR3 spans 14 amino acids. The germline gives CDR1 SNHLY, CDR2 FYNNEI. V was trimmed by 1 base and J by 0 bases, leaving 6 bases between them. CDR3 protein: CASSEELLNTEAFF. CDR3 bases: TGTGCCAGCAGTGAAGAGCTATTGAACACTGAAGCTTTCTTT.